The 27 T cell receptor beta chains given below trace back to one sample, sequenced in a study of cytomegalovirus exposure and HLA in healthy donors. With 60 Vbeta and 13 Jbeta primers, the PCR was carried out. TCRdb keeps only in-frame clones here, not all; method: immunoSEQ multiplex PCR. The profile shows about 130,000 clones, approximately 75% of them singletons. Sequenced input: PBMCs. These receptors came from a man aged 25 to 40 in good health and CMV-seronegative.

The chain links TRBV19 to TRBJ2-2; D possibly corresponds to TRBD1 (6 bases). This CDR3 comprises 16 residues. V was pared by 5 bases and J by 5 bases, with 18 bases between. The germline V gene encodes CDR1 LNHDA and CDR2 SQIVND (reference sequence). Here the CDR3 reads CASSSPNRDLTGELFF. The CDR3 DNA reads TGTGCCAGTAGTTCTCCTAACAGGGACCTAACCGGGGAGCTGTTTTTT. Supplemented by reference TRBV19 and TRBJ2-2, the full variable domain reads DGGITQSPKYLFRKEGQNVTLSCEQNLNHDAMYWYRQDPGQGLRLIYYSQIVNDFQKGDIAEGYSVSREKKESFPLTVTSAQKNPTAFYLCASSSPNRDLTGELFFGEGSRLTVL.

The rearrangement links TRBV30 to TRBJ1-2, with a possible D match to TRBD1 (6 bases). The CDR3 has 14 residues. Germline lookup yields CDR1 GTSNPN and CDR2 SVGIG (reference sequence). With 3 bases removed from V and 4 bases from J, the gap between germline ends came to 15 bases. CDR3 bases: TGTGCCTGGAGCCTCATCGACAGGTTCTATGGCTACACCTTC. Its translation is CAWSLIDRFYGYTF.

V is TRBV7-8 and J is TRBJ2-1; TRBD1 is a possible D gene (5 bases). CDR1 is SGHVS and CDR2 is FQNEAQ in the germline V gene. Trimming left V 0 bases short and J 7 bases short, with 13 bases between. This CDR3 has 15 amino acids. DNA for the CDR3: TGTGCCAGCAGCTTAGCGGTGGCAGGGAAGAATGAGCAGTTCTTC. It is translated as CASSLAVAGKNEQFF. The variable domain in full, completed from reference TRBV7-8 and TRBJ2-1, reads GAGVSQSPRYKVAKRGQDVALRCDPISGHVSLFWYQQALGQGPEFLTYFQNEAQLDKSGLPSDRFFAERPEGSVSTLKIQRTQQEDSAVYLCASSLAVAGKNEQFFGPGTRLTVL.

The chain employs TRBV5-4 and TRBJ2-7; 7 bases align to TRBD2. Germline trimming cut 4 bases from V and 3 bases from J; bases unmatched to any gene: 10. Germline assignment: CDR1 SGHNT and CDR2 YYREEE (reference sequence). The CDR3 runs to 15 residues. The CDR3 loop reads CASSPPRGEYYEQYF. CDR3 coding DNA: TGTGCCAGCAGCCCTCCACGGGGGGAATACTACGAGCAGTACTTC.

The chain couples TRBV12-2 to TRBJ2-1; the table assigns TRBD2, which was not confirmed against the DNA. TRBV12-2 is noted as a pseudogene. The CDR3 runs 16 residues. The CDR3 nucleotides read TGTGCAAGTCGCTTAGCCCTCCCCGACTGGAGCAATGAGCAGTTCTTC. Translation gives CASRLALPDWSNEQFF.

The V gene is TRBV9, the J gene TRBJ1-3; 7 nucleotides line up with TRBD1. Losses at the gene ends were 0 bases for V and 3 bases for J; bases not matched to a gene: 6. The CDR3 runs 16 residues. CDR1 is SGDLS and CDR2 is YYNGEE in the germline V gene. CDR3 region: CASSVVPQGSGNTIYF. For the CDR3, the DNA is TGTGCCAGCAGCGTAGTTCCACAGGGGAGTGGAAACACCATATATTTT.

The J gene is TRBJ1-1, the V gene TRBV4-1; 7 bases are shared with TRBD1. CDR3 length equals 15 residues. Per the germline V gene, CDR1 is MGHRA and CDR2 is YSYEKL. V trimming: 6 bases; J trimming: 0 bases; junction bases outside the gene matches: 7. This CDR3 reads CASREGGRVNTEAFF. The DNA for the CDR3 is TGCGCCAGCAGGGAAGGGGGCCGGGTGAACACTGAAGCTTTCTTT.

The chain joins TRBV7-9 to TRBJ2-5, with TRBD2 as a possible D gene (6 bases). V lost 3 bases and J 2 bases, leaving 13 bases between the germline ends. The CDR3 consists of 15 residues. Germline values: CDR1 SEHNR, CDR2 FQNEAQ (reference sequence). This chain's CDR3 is CASSFTPAGQETQYF. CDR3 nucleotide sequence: TGTGCCAGCAGCTTTACGCCGGCGGGGCAAGAGACCCAGTACTTC.

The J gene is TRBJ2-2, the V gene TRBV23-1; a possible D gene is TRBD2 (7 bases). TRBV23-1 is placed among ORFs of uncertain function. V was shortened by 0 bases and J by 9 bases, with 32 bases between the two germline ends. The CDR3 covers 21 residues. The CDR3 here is CASSQSNETEEEGGESRELFF. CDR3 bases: TGCGCCAGCAGTCAATCGAATGAGACTGAGGAGGAGGGGGGGGAGTCCCGGGAGCTGTTTTTT.

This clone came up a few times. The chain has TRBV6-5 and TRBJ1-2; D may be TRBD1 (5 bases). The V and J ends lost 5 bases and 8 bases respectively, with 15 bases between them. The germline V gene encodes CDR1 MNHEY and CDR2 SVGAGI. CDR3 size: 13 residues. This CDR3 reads CASSRGPEGGYTF. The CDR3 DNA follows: TGTGCCAGCAGTCGAGGACCGGAGGGGGGCTACACCTTC.

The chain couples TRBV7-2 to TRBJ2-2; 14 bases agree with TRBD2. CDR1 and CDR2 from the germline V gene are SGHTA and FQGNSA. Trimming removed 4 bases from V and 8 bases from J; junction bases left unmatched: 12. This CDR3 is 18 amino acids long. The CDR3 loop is CASSSLTSGGGEKGELFF. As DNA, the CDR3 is TGTGCCAGCAGCTCATTGACTAGCGGGGGGGGAGAGAAAGGGGAGCTGTTTTTT.

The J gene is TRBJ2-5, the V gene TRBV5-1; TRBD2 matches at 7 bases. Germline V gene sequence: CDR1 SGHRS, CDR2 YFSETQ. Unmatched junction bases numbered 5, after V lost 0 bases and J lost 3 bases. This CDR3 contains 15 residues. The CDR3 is CASSLGGAGEETQYF. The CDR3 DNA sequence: TGCGCCAGCAGCTTGGGGGGCGCGGGGGAAGAGACCCAGTACTTC.

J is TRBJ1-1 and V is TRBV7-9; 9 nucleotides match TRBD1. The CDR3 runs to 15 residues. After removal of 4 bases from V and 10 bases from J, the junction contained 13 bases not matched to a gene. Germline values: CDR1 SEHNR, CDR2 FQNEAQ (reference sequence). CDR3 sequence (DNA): TGTGCCAGCAGCTCAGTTATCACAGGGGGCGATCGAGCTTTCTTT. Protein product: CASSSVITGGDRAFF.

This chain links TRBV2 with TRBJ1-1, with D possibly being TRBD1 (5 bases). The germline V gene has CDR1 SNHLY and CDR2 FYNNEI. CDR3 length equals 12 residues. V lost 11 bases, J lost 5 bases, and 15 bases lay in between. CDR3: CAPRGEETEAFF. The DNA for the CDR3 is TGTGCCCCTCGGGGGGAAGAGACTGAAGCTTTCTTT.

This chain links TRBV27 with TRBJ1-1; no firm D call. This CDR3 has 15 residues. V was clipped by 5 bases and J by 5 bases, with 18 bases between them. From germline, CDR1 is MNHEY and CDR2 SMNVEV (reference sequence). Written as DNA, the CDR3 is TGTGCCAGCAGTCCAACCCAGAGGAGTGGGACTGAAGCTTTCTTT. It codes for CASSPTQRSGTEAFF.

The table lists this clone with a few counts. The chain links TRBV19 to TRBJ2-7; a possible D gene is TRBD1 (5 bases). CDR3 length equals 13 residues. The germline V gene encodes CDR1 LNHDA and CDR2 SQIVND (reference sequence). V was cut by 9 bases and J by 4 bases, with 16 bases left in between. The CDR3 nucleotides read TGTGCCAGCTCCCTCAACCAGGGTTACGAGCAGTACTTC. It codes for CASSLNQGYEQYF. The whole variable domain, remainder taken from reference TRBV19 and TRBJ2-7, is DGGITQSPKYLFRKEGQNVTLSCEQNLNHDAMYWYRQDPGQGLRLIYYSQIVNDFQKGDIAEGYSVSREKKESFPLTVTSAQKNPTAFYLCASSLNQGYEQYFGPGTRLTVT.

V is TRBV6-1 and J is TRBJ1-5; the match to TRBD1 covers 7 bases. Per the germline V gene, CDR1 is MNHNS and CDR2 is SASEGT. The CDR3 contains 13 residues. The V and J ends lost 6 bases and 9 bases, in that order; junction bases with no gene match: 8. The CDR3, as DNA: TGTGCCAGCAGACCGAGGGGGCTCGGGCCCCAGCATTTT. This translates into CASRPRGLGPQHF.

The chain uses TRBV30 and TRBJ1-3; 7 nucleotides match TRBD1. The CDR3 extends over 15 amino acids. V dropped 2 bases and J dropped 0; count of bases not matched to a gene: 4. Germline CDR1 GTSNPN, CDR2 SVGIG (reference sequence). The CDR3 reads CAWSRTGVSGNTIYF. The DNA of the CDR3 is TGTGCCTGGAGTCGGACAGGAGTCTCTGGAAACACCATATATTTT.

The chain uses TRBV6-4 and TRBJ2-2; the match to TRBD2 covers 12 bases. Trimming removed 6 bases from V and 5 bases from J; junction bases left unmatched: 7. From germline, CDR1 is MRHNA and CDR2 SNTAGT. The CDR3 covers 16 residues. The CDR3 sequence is CASSITSGGKTGELFF. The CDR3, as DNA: TGTGCCAGCAGCATCACTAGCGGGGGGAAAACCGGGGAGCTGTTTTTT.

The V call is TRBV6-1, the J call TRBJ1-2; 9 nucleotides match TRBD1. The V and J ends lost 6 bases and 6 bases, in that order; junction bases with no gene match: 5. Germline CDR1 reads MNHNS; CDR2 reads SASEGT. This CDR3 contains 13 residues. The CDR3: CASSPQGADGYTF. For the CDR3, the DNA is TGTGCCAGCAGCCCACAGGGGGCGGATGGCTACACCTTC.

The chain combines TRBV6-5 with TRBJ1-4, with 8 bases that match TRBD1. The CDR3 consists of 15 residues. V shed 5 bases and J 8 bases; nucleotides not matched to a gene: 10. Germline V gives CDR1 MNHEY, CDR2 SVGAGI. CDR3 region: CASSPRGTGREKLFF. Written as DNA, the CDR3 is TGTGCCAGCAGTCCCCGGGGGACAGGCAGGGAAAAACTGTTTTTT.

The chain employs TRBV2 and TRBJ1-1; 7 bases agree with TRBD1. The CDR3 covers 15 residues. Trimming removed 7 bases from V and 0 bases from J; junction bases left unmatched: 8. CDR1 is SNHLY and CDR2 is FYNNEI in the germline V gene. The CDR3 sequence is CASNAPGQMNTEAFF. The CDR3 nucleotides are TGTGCCAGCAATGCCCCGGGACAGATGAACACTGAAGCTTTCTTT.

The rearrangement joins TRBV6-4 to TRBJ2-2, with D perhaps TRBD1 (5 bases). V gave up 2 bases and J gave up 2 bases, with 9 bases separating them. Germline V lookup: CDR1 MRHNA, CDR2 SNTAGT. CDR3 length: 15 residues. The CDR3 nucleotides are TGTGCCAGCAGTGACGGAAGGACAAACACCGGGGAGCTGTTTTTT. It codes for CASSDGRTNTGELFF.

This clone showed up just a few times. CDR3 nucleotides: TGTGCCAGCAGTGATATAGTTCGGGGGTGGCAAGAGACCCAGTACTTC. This translates into CASSDIVRGWQETQYF. The chain combines TRBV2 with TRBJ2-5, with D perhaps TRBD2 (6 bases). V lost 3 bases and J 2 bases, leaving 16 bases between the germline ends. Germline CDR1 reads SNHLY; CDR2 reads FYNNEI. The CDR3 is 16 amino acids. Complete variable domain (other parts from reference TRBV2 and TRBJ2-5): EPEVTQTPSHQVTQMGQEVILRCVPISNHLYFYWYRQILGQKVEFLVSFYNNEISEKSEIFDDQFSVERPDGSNFTLKIRSTKLEDSAMYFCASSDIVRGWQETQYFGPGTRLLVL.

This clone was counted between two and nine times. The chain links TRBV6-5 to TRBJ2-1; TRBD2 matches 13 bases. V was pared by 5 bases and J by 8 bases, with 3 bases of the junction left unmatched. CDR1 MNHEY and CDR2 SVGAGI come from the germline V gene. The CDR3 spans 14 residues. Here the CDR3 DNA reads TGTGCCAGCAGTCGACTAGCGGGGGGTTATGAGCAGTTCTTC. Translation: CASSRLAGGYEQFF.

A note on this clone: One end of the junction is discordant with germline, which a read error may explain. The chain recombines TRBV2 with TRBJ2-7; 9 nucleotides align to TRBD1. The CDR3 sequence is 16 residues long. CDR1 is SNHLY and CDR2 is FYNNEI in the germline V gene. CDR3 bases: TGTGCCAGCAGTCTGCCCGGGACAGGGACATCCTACGAGCAGTGCTTC. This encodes CASSLPGTGTSYEQCF.

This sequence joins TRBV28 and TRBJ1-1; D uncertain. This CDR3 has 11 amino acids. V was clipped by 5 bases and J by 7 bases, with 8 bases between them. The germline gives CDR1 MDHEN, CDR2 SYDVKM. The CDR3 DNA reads TGTGCCAGCAGTCAGATTTATGAAGCTTTCTTT. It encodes CASSQIYEAFF.